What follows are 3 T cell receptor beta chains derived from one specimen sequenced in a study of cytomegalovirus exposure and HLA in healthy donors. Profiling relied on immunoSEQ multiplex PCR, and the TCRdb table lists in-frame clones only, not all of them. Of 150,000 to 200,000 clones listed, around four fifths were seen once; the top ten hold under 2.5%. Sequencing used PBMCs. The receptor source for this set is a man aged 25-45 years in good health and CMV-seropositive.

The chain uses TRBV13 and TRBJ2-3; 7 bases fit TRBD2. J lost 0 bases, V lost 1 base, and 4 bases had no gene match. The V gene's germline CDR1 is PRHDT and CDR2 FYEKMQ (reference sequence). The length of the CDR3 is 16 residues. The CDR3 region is CASSLARGSSTDTQYF. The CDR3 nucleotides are TGTGCCAGCAGCTTAGCGCGGGGGTCTAGCACAGATACGCAGTATTTT.

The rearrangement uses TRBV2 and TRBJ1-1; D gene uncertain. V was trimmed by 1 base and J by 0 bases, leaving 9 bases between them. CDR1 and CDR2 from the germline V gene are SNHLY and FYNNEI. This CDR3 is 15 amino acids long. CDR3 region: CASSEDAGMNTEAFF. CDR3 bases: TGTGCCAGCAGTGAAGATGCAGGTATGAACACTGAAGCTTTCTTT.

The CDR3 sequence is CASSDRGLETQYF. The DNA of the CDR3 is TGCGCCAGCAGTGACAGGGGGCTGGAGACCCAGTACTTC. This chain links TRBV10-1 with TRBJ2-5; TRBD1 aligns across 8 bases. V lost 3 bases, J lost 5 bases, and 2 bases stayed unmatched. The CDR3 totals 13 residues. Looked up from germline, CDR1 is WNHNN and CDR2 is SYGVQD (reference sequence).